This TCR beta chain stems from a study of regulatory T cells in long-lasting Graves disease. Overall study findings and caveats: TCR diversity was lower in persistent than newly diagnosed Graves' disease.

Arm-PCR of CDR3 regions and iRepertoire HTBI primers were the basis on which TCR beta libraries were built. TCRdb redid the calling of the multiplex PCR reads with MiXCR, one entry per CDR3 protein. Here the sample spans more than 650,000 distinct CDR3 sequences, 25% to 35% being singletons. A word on this clonotype: The antigen remains unidentified.

Specified time point: persistent/refractory GD, antithyroid drugs over 5 years with positive TRAb. Scientists built the TCR library using RNA that was extracted from PBMCs. Each patient gave approximately 8.1 milliliters of EDTA-anticoagulated peripheral blood. In germline, CDR1 is MGHDK, CDR2 SYGVNS. This CDR3 spans 15 amino acids. V was clipped by 1 base and J by 2 bases, with 11 bases between them. The chain employs TRBV25-1 and TRBJ1-1; D is perhaps TRBD1 (6 bases). This receptor was obtained from a female donor with Graves disease. Specimen: peripheral blood mononuclear cells (PBMCs), collected when the disease was refractory, from a patient treated with antithyroid drugs. CDR3 amino acids: CASSESRGVNTEAFF. In DNA, the CDR3 is TGTGCCAGCAGTGAATCGAGGGGGGTCAACACTGAAGCTTTCTTT.